These 24 T cell receptor beta chains originate from one sample sequenced in a study of T-cell reconstitution after alpha-beta-depleted transplantation in children. Unique molecular identifiers were incorporated during preparation of the TCRbeta library. One entry per CDR3 protein results from TCRdb running MiXCR on the PCR reads. The sample gives about 500,000 distinct CDR3 sequences, less than 35% of which show up once; less than 2.5% is in the top ten. Source: PBMCs from the stem cell graft donor, taken from the stem cell graft. The receptors here all came from a human donor who donated a stem cell graft to a child with aplastic anemia.

This chain connects TRBV9 to TRBJ2-1, with 10 bases identical to TRBD2. This CDR3 contains 16 residues. The V gene end was trimmed by 0 bases and the J gene end by 3 bases; junction bases not matched to a gene: 3. The germline V gene encodes CDR1 SGDLS and CDR2 YYNGEE. CDR3 residues: CASSVAGLADYNEQFF. The CDR3 DNA sequence: TGTGCCAGCAGCGTAGCAGGACTAGCGGACTACAATGAGCAGTTCTTC.

This rearrangement joins TRBV9 to TRBJ2-3; 7 nucleotides match TRBD2. The CDR3 length is 15 residues. V gave up 3 bases and J gave up 7 bases; unmatched junction bases: 11. CDR1 is SGDLS, CDR2 YYNGEE, per germline. The CDR3 protein is CASSAASGGHHTQYF. CDR3 in DNA: TGTGCCAGCAGCGCGGCTAGCGGAGGGCACCATACGCAGTATTTT.

V and J are TRBV13 and TRBJ1-4; 7 bases agree with TRBD1. There are 14 residues in the CDR3. J gave up 6 bases and V 4 bases, and 5 bases lay outside the gene matches. Germline CDR1 is PRHDT and CDR2 is FYEKMQ (reference sequence). DNA of the CDR3: TGTGCCAGCAGCTCCAGGGGGAAGGATGAAAAACTGTTTTTT. Translating it yields CASSSRGKDEKLFF. Using reference TRBV13 and TRBJ1-4 for the parts outside the CDR3, the full variable domain is AAGVIQSPRHLIKEKRETATLKCYPIPRHDTVYWYQQGPGQDPQFLISFYEKMQSDKGSIPDRFSAQQFSDYHSELNMSSLELGDSALYFCASSSRGKDEKLFFGSGTQLSVL.

The chain couples TRBV20-1 to TRBJ2-7, with TRBD1 as a possible D gene (7 bases). V shed 0 bases and J shed 6 bases, with 18 bases lying between them. CDR1 is DFQATT, CDR2 SNEGSKA, per germline (reference sequence). The CDR3 totals 15 residues. CDR3 sequence: CSARDRQGGMSEQYV. The CDR3 DNA reads TGCAGTGCTAGAGACCGACAGGGAGGTATGAGCGAGCAGTACGTC.

V usage is TRBV11-2 and J usage is TRBJ2-3, with TRBD2 matching 14 bases. Germline V CDR1 and CDR2: SGHAT, FQNNGV. V shed 4 bases, J shed 5 bases, and the junction held 11 bases outside the gene matches. The CDR3 has 18 amino acids. The DNA for the CDR3 is TGTGCCAGCAGCTCGAAAACCAGACTAGCGGGAGGGGGAGATACGCAGTATTTT. Protein sequence: CASSSKTRLAGGGDTQYF.

This chain links TRBV11-2 with TRBJ2-7; 7 bases fit TRBD1. Germline V gene data show CDR1 as SGHAT and CDR2 as FQNNGV. V lost 3 bases, J lost 5 bases, and 13 bases stayed unmatched. The CDR3 has 16 amino acids. CDR3 amino acids: CASSFRAATGNHEQYF. CDR3 in DNA: TGTGCCAGCAGCTTTCGAGCGGCGACAGGGAACCACGAGCAGTACTTC.

Worth noting for this clonotype: The limits of the CDR3 on the DNA are not certain, so only TCRdb's listed CDR3 is given. This sequence joins TRBV20-1 and TRBJ1-2; the D segment call TRBD1 is taken from the table without a DNA check. Germline loops: CDR1 DFQATT, CDR2 SNEGSKA (reference sequence). A total of 13 residues make up the CDR3, ends included. The CDR3: CSASSGQGIGYTF.

The chain employs TRBV9 and TRBJ2-7; D ambiguous. There are 10 residues in the CDR3. Germline V gene sequence: CDR1 SGDLS, CDR2 YYNGEE. V shed 0 bases and J shed 5 bases, with 0 bases lying between them. The CDR3 DNA reads TGTGCCAGCAGCGTAGACGAGCAGTACGTC. As protein: CASSVDEQYV.

The chain joins TRBV7-9 to TRBJ2-1, with 11 bases identical to TRBD2. V was clipped by 5 bases and J by 3 bases; unmatched bases: 6. The CDR3 contains 16 residues. Germline CDR1 and CDR2: SEHNR and FQNEAQ (reference sequence). The CDR3 spells CASSQLLAGDYNEQFF. The CDR3 bases are TGTGCCAGCAGCCAATTACTAGCGGGAGACTACAATGAGCAGTTCTTC.

The chain carries TRBV5-5 and TRBJ1-2; D not certain. The V and J ends lost 0 bases and 0 bases respectively, with 9 bases between them. The germline V gene has CDR1 SGHKS and CDR2 YYEKEE (reference sequence). The CDR3 is 15 amino acids. The CDR3 DNA follows: TGTGCCAGCAGCTTGGTGGACCCAGCTAACTATGGCTACACCTTC. Its translation is CASSLVDPANYGYTF. Full variable domain (outside the CDR3, taken from reference TRBV5-5 and TRBJ1-2): DAGVTQSPTHLIKTRGQQVTLRCSPISGHKSVSWYQQVLGQGPQFIFQYYEKEERGRGNFPDRFSARQFPNYSSELNVNALLLGDSALYLCASSLVDPANYGYTFGSGTRLTVV.

The chain combines TRBV2 with TRBJ2-2; TRBD1 might be the D (6 bases). The germline gives CDR1 SNHLY, CDR2 FYNNEI. Trimming took off 3 bases at V and 4 bases at J, with 12 bases between the two ends. This CDR3 is 15 amino acids long. CDR3: CASSEDGTLTGELFF. Written as DNA, the CDR3 is TGTGCCAGCAGTGAGGATGGGACACTCACCGGGGAGCTGTTTTTT.

The chain employs TRBV20-1 and TRBJ1-2; the D gene is possibly TRBD1 (5 bases). Germline V lookup: CDR1 DFQATT, CDR2 SNEGSKA (reference sequence). The germline V and J ends were trimmed by 5 bases and 7 bases, with 17 bases remaining between them. The CDR3 extends over 13 amino acids. In nucleotides, the CDR3 is TGCAGTGCTTTCACCGGGACCCCCGGTGGCTACACCTTC. Translation: CSAFTGTPGGYTF.

V and J are TRBV7-2 and TRBJ1-5, with a possible D match to TRBD1 (5 bases). Germline V gene sequence: CDR1 SGHTA, CDR2 FQGNSA. The ends were cut back, 0 bases at V and 0 bases at J, with 12 bases in the middle. This CDR3 region has 17 residues. The CDR3 is CASSLARTPYSNQPQHF. DNA of the CDR3: TGTGCCAGCAGCTTAGCTCGGACACCGTATAGCAATCAGCCCCAGCATTTT.

The sample holds a few counts of this clonotype. The chain combines TRBV4-3 with TRBJ2-7; D gene ambiguous. V shed 1 base and J shed 1 base, with 11 bases lying between them. Germline V gives CDR1 LGHNA, CDR2 YSLEER. This CDR3 comprises 15 residues. CDR3: CASSQVGDRSYEQYV. The CDR3 DNA reads TGCGCCAGCAGCCAAGTCGGTGATAGGTCCTACGAGCAGTACGTC.

There are a few counts of this clonotype. The chain links TRBV20-1 to TRBJ2-5; 9 nucleotides agree with TRBD2. Germline CDR1 reads DFQATT; CDR2 reads SNEGSKA (reference sequence). There are 15 residues in the CDR3. V shed 4 bases, J shed 2 bases, and the junction held 8 bases outside the gene matches. The CDR3 region is CSANRLAGNQETQYF. In nucleotides, the CDR3 is TGCAGTGCTAATCGGCTAGCGGGAAATCAAGAGACCCAGTACTTC.

The chain couples TRBV5-1 to TRBJ1-1; D possibly corresponds to TRBD1 (6 bases). This CDR3 region has 14 residues. Germline-derived CDR1 and CDR2 are SGHRS and YFSETQ. Trimming removed 3 bases from V and 5 bases from J, with 14 bases in between. The CDR3 bases are TGCGCCAGCAGCTCTATCAGGGGTGGGACTGAAGCTTTCTTT. Translating it yields CASSSIRGGTEAFF.

This chain connects TRBV6-5 to TRBJ2-1; TRBD2 matches at 11 bases. V was pared by 0 bases and J by 10 bases, with 5 bases of the junction left unmatched. Germline loops: CDR1 MNHEY, CDR2 SVGAGI. CDR3 size: 15 residues. DNA for the CDR3: TGTGCCAGCAGTTACTCTACTAGCGGGGGAGGGGAGCAGTTCTTC. It specifies CASSYSTSGGGEQFF.

This chain connects TRBV11-2 to TRBJ2-2, with D maybe TRBD2 (5 bases). CDR1 and CDR2 from the germline V gene are SGHAT and FQNNGV. This CDR3 has 16 residues. The V gene lost 1 base and the J gene lost 0 bases, with 9 bases spanning the gap. CDR3 nucleotide sequence: TGTGCCAGCAGCTTAGGTTCCGGGGCGAACACCGGGGAGCTGTTTTTT. This translates into CASSLGSGANTGELFF.

CDR3 nucleotide sequence: TGTGCCATCGAGAATAAAAAAAACTATGGCTACACCTTC. This sequence encodes CAIENKKNYGYTF. The gene calls are TRBV6-2 or TRBV6-3 and TRBJ1-2, with D unresolved. CDR3 length: 13 residues. V gave up 10 bases and J gave up 2 bases, with 14 bases separating them. The germline CDR1 and CDR2 sequences are MNHEY and SVGEGT.

This clonotype was observed a handful of times. The chain couples TRBV10-3 to TRBJ1-1; unclear D gene. This CDR3 is 12 amino acids long. Trimming cost V 2 bases and J 10 bases, with 11 bases left between them. Per germline, CDR1 ENHRY and CDR2 SYGVKD. The CDR3 loop is CAISEPETRAFF. As DNA, the CDR3 is TGTGCCATCAGTGAGCCGGAGACCCGAGCTTTCTTT.

This chain uses TRBV9 with TRBJ2-7, with TRBD1 identical over 7 bases. The V and J ends lost 4 bases and 2 bases, in that order; junction bases with no gene match: 6. The CDR3 contains 14 residues. Looked up from germline, CDR1 is SGDLS and CDR2 is YYNGEE. CDR3 sequence reads: CASSKTGSTYEQYF. The CDR3 DNA follows: TGTGCCAGCAGCAAGACAGGGTCTACCTACGAGCAGTACTTC.

This clonotype appeared a few times. The chain recombines TRBV12-3 or TRBV12-4 with TRBJ2-2; D not resolved. V was cut by 8 bases and J by 0 bases, with 10 bases left in between. CDR3 size: 14 residues. CDR3 region: CASLGSANTGELFF. The CDR3 DNA reads as TGTGCCAGCTTAGGCTCCGCGAACACCGGGGAGCTGTTTTTT.

The chain couples TRBV20-1 to TRBJ1-4; D unresolved. V was trimmed by 6 bases and J by 5 bases, leaving 16 bases between them. This CDR3 comprises 14 residues. CDR1 and CDR2 (germline): DFQATT, SNEGSKA (reference sequence). CDR3 DNA sequence: TGCAGTGCAGGTCCTGGCGGCTCAAATGAAAAACTGTTTTTT. Amino acids: CSAGPGGSNEKLFF.

The V call is TRBV6-2 or TRBV6-3, the J call TRBJ2-7; D is perhaps TRBD1 (5 bases). Germline CDR1 reads MNHEY; CDR2 reads SVGEGT. Trimming pared 2 bases from V and 4 bases from J, leaving 12 bases between. The CDR3 is 14 amino acids. The DNA for the CDR3 is TGTGCCAGCAGTTACCGGGCAGGGCGATACGAGCAGTACGTC. This encodes CASSYRAGRYEQYV.